The clone carrying this TCR beta chain was seen only a few times. The target antigen is unknown. The PCR used 60 Vbeta and 13 Jbeta primers. The protocol was immunoSEQ multiplex PCR, while the TCRdb copy is restricted to in-frame clones and leaves out a portion. The sample consists of about 140,000 clones, around 75% of them appearing once. The source of the sample is a study of cytomegalovirus exposure and HLA in healthy donors. Study-wide results and caveats: Per a prior analysis, the majority of TCR beta V segments were productive roughly 87% or roughly 30% of the time.

Germline V gene data show CDR1 as SNHLY and CDR2 as FYNNEI. The CDR3 covers 14 residues. V lost 3 bases to trimming and J lost 5 bases; unmatched junction nucleotides: 4. The rearrangement joins TRBV2 to TRBJ1-5; TRBD1 matches 7 bases. The sequence derives from a man younger than 30 in good health and CMV-seropositive. The source material was PBMCs. Here the CDR3 DNA reads TGTGCCAGCAGTGATCAGGGGGGATATCAGCCCCAGCATTTT. It codes for CASSDQGGYQPQHF.